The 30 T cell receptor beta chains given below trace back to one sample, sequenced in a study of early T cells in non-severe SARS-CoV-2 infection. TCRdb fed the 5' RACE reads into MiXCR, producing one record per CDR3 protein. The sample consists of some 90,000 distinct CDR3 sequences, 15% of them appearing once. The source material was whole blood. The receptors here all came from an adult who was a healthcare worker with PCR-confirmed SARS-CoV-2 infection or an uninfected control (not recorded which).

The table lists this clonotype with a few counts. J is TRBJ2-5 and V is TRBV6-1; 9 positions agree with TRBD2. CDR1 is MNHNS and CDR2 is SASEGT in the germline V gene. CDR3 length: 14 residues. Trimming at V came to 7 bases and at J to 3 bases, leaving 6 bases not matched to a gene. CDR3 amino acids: CASKPGLAEETQYF. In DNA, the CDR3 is TGTGCCAGCAAACCGGGACTAGCCGAAGAGACCCAGTACTTC.

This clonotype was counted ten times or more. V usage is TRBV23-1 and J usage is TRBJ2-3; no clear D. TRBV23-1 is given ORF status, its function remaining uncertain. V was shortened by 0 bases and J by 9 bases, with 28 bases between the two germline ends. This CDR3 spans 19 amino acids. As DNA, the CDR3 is TGCGCCAGCAGTCAATCGAGGCCCCAACAGTGGGCGATACGACTGACGCAGTATTTT. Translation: CASSQSRPQQWAIRLTQYF.

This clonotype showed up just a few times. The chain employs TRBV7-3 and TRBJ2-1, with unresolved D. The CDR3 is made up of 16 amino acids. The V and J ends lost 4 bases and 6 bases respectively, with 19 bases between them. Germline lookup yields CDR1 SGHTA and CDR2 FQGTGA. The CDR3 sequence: CASSSPTTNPLNEQFF. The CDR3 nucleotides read TGTGCCAGCAGCTCTCCCACTACAAACCCCCTCAATGAGCAGTTCTTC. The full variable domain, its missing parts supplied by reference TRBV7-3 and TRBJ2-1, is GAGVSQTPSNKVTEKGKYVELRCDPISGHTALYWYRQSLGQGPEFLIYFQGTGAADDSGLPNDRFFAVRPEGSVSTLKIQRTERGDSAVYLCASSSPTTNPLNEQFFGPGTRLTVL.

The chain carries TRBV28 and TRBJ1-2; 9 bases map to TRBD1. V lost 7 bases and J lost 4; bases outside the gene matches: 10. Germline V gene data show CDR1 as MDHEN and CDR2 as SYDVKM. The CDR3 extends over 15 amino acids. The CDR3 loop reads CASNTGTGMVYGYTF. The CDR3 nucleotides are TGTGCCAGCAATACCGGGACAGGGATGGTCTATGGCTACACCTTC.

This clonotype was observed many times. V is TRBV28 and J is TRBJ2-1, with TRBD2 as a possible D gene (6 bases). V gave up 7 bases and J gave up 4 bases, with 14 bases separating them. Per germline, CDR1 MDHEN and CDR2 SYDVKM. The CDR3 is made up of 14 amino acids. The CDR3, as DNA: TGTGCCAGCATTGGCCCAGCGGGTTACAATGAGCAGTTCTTC. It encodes CASIGPAGYNEQFF.

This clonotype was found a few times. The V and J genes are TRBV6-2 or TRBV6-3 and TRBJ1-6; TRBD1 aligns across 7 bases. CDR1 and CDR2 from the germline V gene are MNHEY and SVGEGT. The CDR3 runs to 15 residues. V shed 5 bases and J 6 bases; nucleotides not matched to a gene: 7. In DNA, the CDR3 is TGTGCCAGCAGTGAACGACAGGGACCTAATTCACCCCTCCACTTT. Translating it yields CASSERQGPNSPLHF.

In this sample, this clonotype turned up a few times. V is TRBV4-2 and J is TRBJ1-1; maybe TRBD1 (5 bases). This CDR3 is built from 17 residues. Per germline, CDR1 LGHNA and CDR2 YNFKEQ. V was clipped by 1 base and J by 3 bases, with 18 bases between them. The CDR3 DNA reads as TGTGCCAGCAGCCAAGGAAAAAAAAGCATGGGGGACACTGAAGCTTTCTTT. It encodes CASSQGKKSMGDTEAFF.

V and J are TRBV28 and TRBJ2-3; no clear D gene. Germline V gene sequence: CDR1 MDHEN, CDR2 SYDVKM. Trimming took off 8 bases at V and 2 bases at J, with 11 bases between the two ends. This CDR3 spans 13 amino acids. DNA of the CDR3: TGTGCCAGCGGAGTTGGGGTCACAGATACGCAGTATTTT. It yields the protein CASGVGVTDTQYF.

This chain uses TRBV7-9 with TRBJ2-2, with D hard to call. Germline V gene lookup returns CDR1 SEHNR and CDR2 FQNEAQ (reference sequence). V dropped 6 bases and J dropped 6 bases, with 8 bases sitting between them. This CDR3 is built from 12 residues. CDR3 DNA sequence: TGTGCCAGCAGTCCCTTCCCCGGGGAGCTGTTTTTT. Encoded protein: CASSPFPGELFF.

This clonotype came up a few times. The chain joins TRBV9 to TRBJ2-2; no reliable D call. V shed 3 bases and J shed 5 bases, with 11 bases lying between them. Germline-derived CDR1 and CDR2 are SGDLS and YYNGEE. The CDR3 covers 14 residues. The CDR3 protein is CASSARTTTGELFF. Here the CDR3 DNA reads TGTGCCAGCAGCGCGCGTACTACTACCGGGGAGCTGTTTTTT.

The CDR3 nucleotides are TGTGCTAGTGGCGCCAGGGTGGGGGAGACCCAGTACTTC. Translating it yields CASGARVGETQYF. The chain carries TRBV12-5 and TRBJ2-5, with D maybe TRBD1 (5 bases). Germline lookup yields CDR1 LGHNT and CDR2 FRNRAP. The CDR3 is 13 amino acids. With 6 bases removed from V and 5 bases from J, the gap between germline ends came to 13 bases.

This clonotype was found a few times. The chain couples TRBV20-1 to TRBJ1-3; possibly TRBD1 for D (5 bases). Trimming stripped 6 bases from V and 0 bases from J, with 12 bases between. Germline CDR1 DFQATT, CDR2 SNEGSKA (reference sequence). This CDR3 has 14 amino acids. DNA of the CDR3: TGCAGTGCCTGGGGCAGCCTCTCTGGAAACACCATATATTTT. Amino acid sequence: CSAWGSLSGNTIYF.

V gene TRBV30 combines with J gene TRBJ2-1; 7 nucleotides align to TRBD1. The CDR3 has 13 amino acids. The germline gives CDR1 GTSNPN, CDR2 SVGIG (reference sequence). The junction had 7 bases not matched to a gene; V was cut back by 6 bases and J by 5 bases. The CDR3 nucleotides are TGTGCCTGTATCAGGACAGGAAACAATGAGCAGTTCTTC. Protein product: CACIRTGNNEQFF. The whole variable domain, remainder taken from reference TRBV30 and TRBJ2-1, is SQTIHQWPATLVQPVGSPLSLECTVEGTSNPNLYWYRQAAGRGLQLLFYSVGIGQISSEVPQNLSASRPQDRQFILSSKKLLLSDSGFYLCACIRTGNNEQFFGPGTRLTVL.

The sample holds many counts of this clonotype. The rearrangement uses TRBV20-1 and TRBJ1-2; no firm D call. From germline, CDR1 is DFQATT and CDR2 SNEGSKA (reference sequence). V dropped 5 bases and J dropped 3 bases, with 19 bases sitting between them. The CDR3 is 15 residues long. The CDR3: CSAQSPRHTHYGYTF. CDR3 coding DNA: TGCAGTGCTCAAAGCCCTAGACACACTCACTATGGCTACACCTTC.

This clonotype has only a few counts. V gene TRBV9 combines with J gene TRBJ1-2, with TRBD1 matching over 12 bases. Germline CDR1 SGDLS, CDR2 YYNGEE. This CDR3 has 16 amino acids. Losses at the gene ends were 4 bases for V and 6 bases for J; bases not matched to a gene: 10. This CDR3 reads CASSSNRDRGLDGYTF. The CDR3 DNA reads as TGTGCCAGCAGCTCCAACCGGGACAGGGGGCTGGATGGCTACACCTTC.

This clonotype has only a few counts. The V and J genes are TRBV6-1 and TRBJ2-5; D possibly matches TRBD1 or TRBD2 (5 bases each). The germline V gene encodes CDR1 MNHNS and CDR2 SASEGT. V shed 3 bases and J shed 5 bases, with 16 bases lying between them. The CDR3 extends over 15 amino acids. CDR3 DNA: TGTGCCAGCAGTGACCCGGGACGGACGAGGGAGACCCAGTACTTC. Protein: CASSDPGRTRETQYF.

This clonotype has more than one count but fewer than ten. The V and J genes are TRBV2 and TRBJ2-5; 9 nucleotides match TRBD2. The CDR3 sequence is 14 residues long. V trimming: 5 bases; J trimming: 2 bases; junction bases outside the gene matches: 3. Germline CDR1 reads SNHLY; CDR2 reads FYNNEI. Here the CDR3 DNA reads TGTGCCAGCAGTATGACTAGCGGACAAGAGACCCAGTACTTC. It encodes CASSMTSGQETQYF.

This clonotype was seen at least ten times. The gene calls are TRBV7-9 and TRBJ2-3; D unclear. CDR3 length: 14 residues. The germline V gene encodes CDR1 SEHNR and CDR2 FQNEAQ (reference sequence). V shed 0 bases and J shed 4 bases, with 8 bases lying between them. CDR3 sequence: CASSLAGLADTQYF. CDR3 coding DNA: TGTGCCAGCAGCTTAGCAGGTCTGGCAGATACGCAGTATTTT.

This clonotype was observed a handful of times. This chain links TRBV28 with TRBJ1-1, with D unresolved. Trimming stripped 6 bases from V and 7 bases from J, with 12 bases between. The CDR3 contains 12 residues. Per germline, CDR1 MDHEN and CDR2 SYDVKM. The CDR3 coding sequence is TGTGCCAGCAGGCCGAACGAGAGTGAAGCTTTCTTT. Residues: CASRPNESEAFF.

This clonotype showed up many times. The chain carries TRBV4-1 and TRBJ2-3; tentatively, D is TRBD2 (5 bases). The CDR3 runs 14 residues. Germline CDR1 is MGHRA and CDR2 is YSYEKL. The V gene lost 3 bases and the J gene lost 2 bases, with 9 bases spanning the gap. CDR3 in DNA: TGCGCCAGCAGCCAGGACTGGGTCACAGATACGCAGTATTTT. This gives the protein CASSQDWVTDTQYF.

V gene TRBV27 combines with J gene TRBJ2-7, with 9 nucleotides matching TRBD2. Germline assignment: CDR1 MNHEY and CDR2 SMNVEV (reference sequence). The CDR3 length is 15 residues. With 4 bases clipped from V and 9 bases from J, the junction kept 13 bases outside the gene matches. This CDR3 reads CASSSEAGGLAVQYF. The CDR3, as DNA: TGTGCCAGCAGTTCAGAAGCGGGAGGCCTTGCTGTGCAGTACTTC.

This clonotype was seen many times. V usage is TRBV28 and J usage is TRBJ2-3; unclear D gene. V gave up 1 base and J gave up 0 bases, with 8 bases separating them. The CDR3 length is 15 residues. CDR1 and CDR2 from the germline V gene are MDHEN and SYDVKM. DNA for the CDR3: TGTGCCAGCAGTTTATTAGGGTTGAGCACAGATACGCAGTATTTT. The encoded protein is CASSLLGLSTDTQYF.

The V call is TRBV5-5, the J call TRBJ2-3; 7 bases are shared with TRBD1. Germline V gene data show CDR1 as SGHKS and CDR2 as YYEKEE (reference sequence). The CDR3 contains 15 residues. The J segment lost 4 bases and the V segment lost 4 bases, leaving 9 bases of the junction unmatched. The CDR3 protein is CASSTGPTGPDTQYF. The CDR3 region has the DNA TGTGCCAGCAGCACCGGACCGACAGGGCCAGATACGCAGTATTTT. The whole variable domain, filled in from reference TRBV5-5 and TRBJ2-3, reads DAGVTQSPTHLIKTRGQQVTLRCSPISGHKSVSWYQQVLGQGPQFIFQYYEKEERGRGNFPDRFSARQFPNYSSELNVNALLLGDSALYLCASSTGPTGPDTQYFGPGTRLTVL.

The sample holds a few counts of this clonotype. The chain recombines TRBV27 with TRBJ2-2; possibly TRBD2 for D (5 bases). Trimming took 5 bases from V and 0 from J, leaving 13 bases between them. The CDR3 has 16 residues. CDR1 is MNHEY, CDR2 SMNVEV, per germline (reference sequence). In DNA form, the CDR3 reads TGTGCCAGCAGTATTCTCGGACTTTCGAACACCGGGGAGCTGTTTTTT. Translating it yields CASSILGLSNTGELFF.

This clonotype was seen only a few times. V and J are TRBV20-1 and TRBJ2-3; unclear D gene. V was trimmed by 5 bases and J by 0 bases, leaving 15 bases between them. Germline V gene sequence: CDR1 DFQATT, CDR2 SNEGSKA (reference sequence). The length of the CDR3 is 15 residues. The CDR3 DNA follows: TGCAGTGCTGAGAGGCCTACCCAAAGCACAGATACGCAGTATTTT. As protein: CSAERPTQSTDTQYF.

The CDR3 nucleotides are TGTGCCAGCAGCCGCCCTCCCGGGACAGGAGACTACGAGCAGTACTTC. Protein product: CASSRPPGTGDYEQYF. This sequence joins TRBV6-6 and TRBJ2-7; TRBD1 agrees at 8 bases. The germline gives CDR1 MNHNY, CDR2 SVGAGI (reference sequence). Trimming cost V 6 bases and J 3 bases; bases outside gene matches: 13. The CDR3 loop spans 16 amino acids.

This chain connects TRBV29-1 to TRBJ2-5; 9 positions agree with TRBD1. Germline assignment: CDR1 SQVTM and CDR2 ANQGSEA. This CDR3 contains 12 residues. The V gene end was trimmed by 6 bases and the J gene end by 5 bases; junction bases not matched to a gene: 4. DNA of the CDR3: TGCAGCGTGGGACAGGGAACGGAGACCCAGTACTTC. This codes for CSVGQGTETQYF.

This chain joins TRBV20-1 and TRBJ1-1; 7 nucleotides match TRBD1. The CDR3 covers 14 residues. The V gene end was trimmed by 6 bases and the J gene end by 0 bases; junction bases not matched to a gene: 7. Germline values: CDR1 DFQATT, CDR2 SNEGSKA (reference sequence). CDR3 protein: CSANGDSMNTEAFF. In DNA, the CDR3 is TGCAGTGCGAACGGGGACAGTATGAACACTGAAGCTTTCTTT.

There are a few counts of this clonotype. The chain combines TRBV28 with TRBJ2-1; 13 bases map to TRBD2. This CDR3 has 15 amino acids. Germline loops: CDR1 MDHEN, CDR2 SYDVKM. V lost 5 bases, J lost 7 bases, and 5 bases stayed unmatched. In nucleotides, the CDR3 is TGTGCCAGCAGTCCTCCGGGACTAGCGGGAAATGAGCAGTTCTTC. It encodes CASSPPGLAGNEQFF.

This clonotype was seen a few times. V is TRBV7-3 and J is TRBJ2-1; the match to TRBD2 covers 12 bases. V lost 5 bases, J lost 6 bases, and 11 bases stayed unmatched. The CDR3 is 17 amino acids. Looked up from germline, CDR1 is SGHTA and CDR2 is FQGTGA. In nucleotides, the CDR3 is TGTGCCAGCAGCCTTGCTTCCGGACTAGCGGGGAGCAATGAGCAGTTCTTC. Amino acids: CASSLASGLAGSNEQFF. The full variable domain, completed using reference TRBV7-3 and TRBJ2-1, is GAGVSQTPSNKVTEKGKYVELRCDPISGHTALYWYRQSLGQGPEFLIYFQGTGAADDSGLPNDRFFAVRPEGSVSTLKIQRTERGDSAVYLCASSLASGLAGSNEQFFGPGTRLTVL.